This T cell receptor (beta chain) was recorded in a study of blood T cell repertoires in COVID-19 (dated by TCRdb to the early 2020s). Notes on the research overall: Samples from collaborators originated in the United States, Italy and Spain and spanned both the acute and convalescent phases of COVID-19. The material from the prospective study consisted of cDNA or gDNA derived from T cells, B-cell-depleted T cells, or PBMCs. Subjects who had been exposed to COVID-19, were actively infected with it, or had recovered from it provided the deeply sampled blood TCRbeta repertoires that made up the dataset. The repertoires were released in a freely available public database meant as a resource for research on the immune response to SARS-CoV-2. Samples came from the ongoing ImmuneRACE study (first 160 participants) plus 1,254 subjects from 6 global collaborators. The sample metadata nearly always contained a de-identified subject ID, COVID-19 status, age in years and sex. Where available, HLA class I and class II types were taken from metadata supplied by the sample provider and were not determined by assay-based typing.

Here V drops 4 bases and J drops 0 bases, and the junction holds 2 bases not matched to any gene. CDR1 LNHDA and CDR2 SQIVND were looked up in the germline V gene (reference sequence). The CDR3 measures 15 amino acids from cysteine to phenylalanine. Just CDR3 DNA is preserved here, 45 bases in frame from base 1. What the work shows at the level of the full study, not this receptor alone: How much clinical and demographic metadata was included differed by source and by participant, and the metadata was provided uncurated.

Each collaborating institution followed its own protocols to collect whole blood in K2EDTA tubes. For TCRbeta analysis, collaborators shipped samples in one of three forms: frozen whole blood, isolated PBMCs, or DNA extracted from either of those sample types. Remarks on this clone: Its target antigen remains unknown. No base-level quality is on record; no much larger clone is a single base apart. The sample contains more than one DNA sequence encoding this CDR3.

TCRbeta CDR3 regions were amplified from genomic DNA using the immunoSEQ Assay, a bias-controlled multiplex PCR. The authors' analysis ran thus. The number of nucleated cells in each sample was estimated from the amplification of reference gene primers within the assay. To quantify the absolute abundance of each unique TCRbeta CDR3 rearrangement, sequence reads were collapsed and filtered. For each sample, productive Simpson clonality was calculated as the square root of Simpson's diversity index across productive rearrangements. Held by TCRdb, this immuneACCESS table contains in-frame sequences only and omits some clones. Under half of the omission traces to an unresolved V gene where checked; the cause of the rest is unknown. That table supplies the V and J calls and clone size; D and trimming were determined from the DNA. This sample comprises 80,000 or so clones, approximately 82% of them detected only once. The ten largest clonotypes hold 7% to 9.5% of the sample.

Input material: peripheral blood. The sequence was obtained from a human donor in a cohort sampled during active COVID-19. Recombination linked TRBV19 to TRBJ2-3; 9 middle bases align to TRBD2. The CDR3 loop reads CASSTGLASTDTQYF. The nucleotides read TGTGCCAGTAGTACGGGACTAGCCAGCACAGATACGCAGTATTTT.